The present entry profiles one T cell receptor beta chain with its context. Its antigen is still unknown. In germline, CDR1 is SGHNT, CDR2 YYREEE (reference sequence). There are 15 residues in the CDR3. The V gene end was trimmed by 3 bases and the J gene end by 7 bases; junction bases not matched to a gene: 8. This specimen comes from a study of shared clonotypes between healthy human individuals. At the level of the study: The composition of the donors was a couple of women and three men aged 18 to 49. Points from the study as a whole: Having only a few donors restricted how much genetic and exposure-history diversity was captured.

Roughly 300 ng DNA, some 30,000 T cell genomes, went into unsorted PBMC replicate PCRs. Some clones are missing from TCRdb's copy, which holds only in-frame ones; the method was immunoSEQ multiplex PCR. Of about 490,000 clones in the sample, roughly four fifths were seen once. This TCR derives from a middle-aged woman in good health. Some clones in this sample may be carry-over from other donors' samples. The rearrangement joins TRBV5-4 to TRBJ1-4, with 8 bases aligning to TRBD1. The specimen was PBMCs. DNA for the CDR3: TGTGCCAGCAGCTACAATGGACAGGGAGGTGAAAAACTGTTTTTT. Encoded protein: CASSYNGQGGEKLFF. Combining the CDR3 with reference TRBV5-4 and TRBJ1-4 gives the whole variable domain ETGVTQSPTHLIKTRGQQVTLRCSSQSGHNTVSWYQQALGQGPQFIFQYYREEENGRGNFPPRFSGLQFPNYSSELNVNALELDDSALYLCASSYNGQGGEKLFFGSGTQLSVL.